This entry features one T cell receptor beta chain sequence. No antigen is known for it. Per-nucleotide qualities are absent, and no much larger clonotype sits a single base away. This specimen comes from a study of the immune and genomic landscape of osteosarcoma (TCRdb year 2020). Regarding the research as a whole: The overall cohort included 50 or so pediatric and adult patients with high-grade osteosarcoma, and the median age at diagnosis was about 25 years (range roughly 5-81). To characterize the osteosarcoma immunogenomic landscape, TCR sequencing results were integrated with transcriptome, protein array and immunostaining data. Osteosarcoma specimens were profiled with whole genome, RNA and T-cell receptor sequencing plus immunohistochemistry and reverse phase protein arrays so that immunogenic potential could be defined. The cohort was enriched for poor-risk disease, as unfavorable pathologic response to standard therapy was shown in more than 71% of the cohort and around two thirds of the cohort were deceased. The goal of the study was to explain why immune checkpoint inhibitors have shown limited clinical activity in osteosarcoma. A couple of samples from the same tumor site were contributed by each of a few patients. In the overall cohort, 60% of patients were male, and roughly 80% had localized disease at diagnosis. The research as a whole found: Higher TCR productive clonality was observed in the immune-hot C3 cluster than in the cold C1 cluster, although TCR productive clonality remained low overall. In five cases a single hyperexpanded clone dominated the repertoire, and each of those five cases had fewer than 100 T-cell clonotypes. Matched blood was collected from only two patients, alongside the frozen tumor specimens. The clonality benchmarks were taken from external normal skin and healthy peripheral blood data instead of from matched normal tissue. Overall, productive TCR clonality was low, with a mean of 0.09 and a maximum of 0.3, which suggests limited clonal expansion of T cells. Sample size was not determined by any statistical method, because osteosarcoma is rare and all possible samples were collected.

The tumors sampled were post-treatment primary, local recurrence and metastasis specimens taken from patients with a poor prognosis. TCR beta chain CDR3 regions were immunosequenced with the ImmunoSEQ Assay (Adaptive Biotechnologies). The authors processed their data as follows. The ImmunoSEQ Analyzer platform was used to export TCRB rearrangements, read counts, read proportions and gene usage. T-cell clonality was calculated from productive rearrangements as 1 minus Pielou's evenness. In the clonal space homeostasis analysis, clonotypes were sorted into rare, small, medium, large or hyperexpanded (0.01 to 1 of the repertoire) bins. TCR productive clonality was compared across immune clusters C1, C2 and C3 using the Wilcoxon rank sum test. The clones in this table, taken by TCRdb from immuneACCESS, are in-frame only. Not every clone is retained; where verified, under half of the shortfall comes from an unresolved V gene, and the cause of the rest is unknown. Clone size and V and J calls were adopted from that table, with D and trimming inferred from the DNA. This sample lists roughly 10,000 clones; about 71% were detected once. The ten largest clonotypes hold around 19% of the sample.

According to the germline V gene, CDR1 reads SQVTM and CDR2 reads ANQGSEA. The CDR3 holds 15 amino acids from the cysteine to the phenylalanine. Here the CDR3 DNA is all that survives: 45 bases in frame from base 1. V lost 3 bases and J lost 4 bases; the stretch between them is 18 bases long. Here the chain combines TRBV29-1 and TRBJ1-2, with TRBD1 perhaps the D gene, on 6 matching bases. This clonotype was obtained from a human donor with osteosarcoma. The sequencing sample was made of osteosarcoma tumor tissue from the lung. The CDR3 region: CSVDSQRTEGYGYTF. The DNA sequence follows: TGCAGCGTTGATTCTCAGCGGACAGAGGGCTATGGCTACACCTTC.